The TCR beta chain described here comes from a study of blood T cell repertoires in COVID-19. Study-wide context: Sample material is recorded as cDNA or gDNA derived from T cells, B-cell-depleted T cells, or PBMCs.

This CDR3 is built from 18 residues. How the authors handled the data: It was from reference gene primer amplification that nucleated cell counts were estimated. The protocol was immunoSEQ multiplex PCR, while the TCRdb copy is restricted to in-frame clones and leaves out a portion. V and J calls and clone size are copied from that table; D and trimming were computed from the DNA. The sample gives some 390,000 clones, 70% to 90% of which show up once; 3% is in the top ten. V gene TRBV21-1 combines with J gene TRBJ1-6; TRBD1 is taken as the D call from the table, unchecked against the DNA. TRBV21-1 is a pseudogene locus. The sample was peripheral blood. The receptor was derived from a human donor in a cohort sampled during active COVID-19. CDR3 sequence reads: CASSKEWDIRPNNSPLHF. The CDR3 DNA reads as TGTGCCAGCAGCAAAGAGTGGGACATACGTCCGAATAATTCACCCCTCCACTTT.